The 14 T cell receptor beta chains given below trace back to one sample, sequenced in a study of cytomegalovirus exposure and HLA in healthy donors. PCR amplification relied on 60 Vbeta primers (plus 13 Jbeta primers). Produced via immunoSEQ multiplex PCR; TCRdb's table is partial and in-frame only. This sample carries 160,000 or so clones, roughly 79% of them seen once, and the ten largest clones take around 1%. Source material: PBMCs. The origin of the receptors is a middle-aged woman in good health and CMV-seronegative.

The rearrangement joins TRBV14 to TRBJ1-4, with D unclear. The germline V and J ends were trimmed by 4 bases and 7 bases, with 16 bases remaining between them. The germline CDR1 and CDR2 sequences are SGHDN and FVKESK. The CDR3 runs 15 residues. The CDR3, as DNA: TGTGCCAGCAGCCGAGCAACACCTGGGAGTGAAAAACTGTTTTTT. It yields the protein CASSRATPGSEKLFF. The whole variable domain, remainder taken from reference TRBV14 and TRBJ1-4, is EAGVTQFPSHSVIEKGQTVTLRCDPISGHDNLYWYRRVMGKEIKFLLHFVKESKQDESGMPNNRFLAERTGGTYSTLKVQPAELEDSGVYFCASSRATPGSEKLFFGSGTQLSVL.

The chain couples TRBV6-6 to TRBJ1-2; TRBD1 aligns across 7 bases. The junction had 7 bases not matched to a gene; V was cut back by 6 bases and J by 3 bases. CDR3 length: 14 amino acids. Looked up from germline, CDR1 is MNHNY and CDR2 is SVGAGI (reference sequence). DNA for the CDR3: TGTGCCAGCAGGGAGACAGGGTTGGACTATGGCTACACCTTC. Protein: CASRETGLDYGYTF.

This clone has just one count. The rearrangement links TRBV27 to TRBJ2-6, with 7 nucleotides matching TRBD2. J was trimmed by 0 bases and V by 5 bases; bases with no gene match: 4. The CDR3 has 16 amino acids. Germline loops: CDR1 MNHEY, CDR2 SMNVEV (reference sequence). CDR3 DNA sequence: TGTGCCAGCAGTGGGGGGGGACTCTCTGGGGCCAACGTCCTGACTTTC. Its protein product is CASSGGGLSGANVLTF.

V and J are TRBV5-1 and TRBJ2-3; 11 bases agree with TRBD2. Germline V gene lookup returns CDR1 SGHRS and CDR2 YFSETQ. Trimming took 3 bases from V and 4 from J; bases not matched to a gene: 10. CDR3 size: 17 residues. CDR3 amino acids: CASSSSPGTSGADTQYF. CDR3 coding DNA: TGCGCCAGCAGCTCTAGCCCCGGGACTAGCGGTGCAGATACGCAGTATTTT.

The chain combines TRBV5-1 with TRBJ2-7; the match to TRBD1 covers 7 bases. The CDR3 is 15 amino acids. J lost 4 bases, V lost 0 bases, and 7 bases had no gene match. CDR1 and CDR2 from the germline V gene are SGHRS and YFSETQ. In nucleotides, the CDR3 is TGCGCCAGCAGCTTGGACGGACAGGAGCTTTACGAGCAGTACTTC. Its translation is CASSLDGQELYEQYF. Full variable domain (missing parts from reference TRBV5-1 and TRBJ2-7): KAGVTQTPRYLIKTRGQQVTLSCSPISGHRSVSWYQQTPGQGLQFLFEYFSETQRNKGNFPGRFSGRQFSNSRSEMNVSTLELGDSALYLCASSLDGQELYEQYFGPGTRLTVT.

The gene calls are TRBV29-1 and TRBJ1-1; TRBD1 agrees at 8 bases. The CDR3 totals 14 residues. Germline CDR1 SQVTM, CDR2 ANQGSEA. Here the CDR3 reads CSAQISTGGTEAFF. The CDR3, as DNA: TGCAGTGCTCAGATCAGCACAGGGGGCACTGAAGCTTTCTTT. The full variable domain, its missing parts supplied by reference TRBV29-1 and TRBJ1-1, is SAVISQKPSRDICQRGTSLTIQCQVDSQVTMMFWYRQQPGQSLTLIATANQGSEATYESGFVIDKFPISRPNLTFSTLTVSNMSPEDSSIYLCSAQISTGGTEAFFGQGTRLTVV.

This clone was found a few times. The V and J genes are TRBV6-1 and TRBJ1-5; 7 bases map to TRBD1. V shed 8 bases, J shed 2 bases, and the junction held 6 bases outside the gene matches. Germline CDR1 and CDR2: MNHNS and SASEGT. The CDR3 spans 14 residues. CDR3 coding DNA: TGTGCCAGCCGCCCTACAGGGGGCAATCAGCCCCAGCATTTT. Encoded protein: CASRPTGGNQPQHF.

This chain connects TRBV30 to TRBJ2-3; 13 bases match TRBD2. The CDR3 spans 14 residues. Germline CDR1 is GTSNPN and CDR2 is SVGIG (reference sequence). With 1 base clipped from V and 8 bases from J, the junction kept 3 bases outside the gene matches. CDR3 DNA: TGTGCCTGGAGTGGTACTAGCGGGAGGGGTACGCAGTATTTT. Protein sequence: CAWSGTSGRGTQYF.

CDR3 protein: CASSSSERGDTQYF. The CDR3, as DNA: TGTGCCAGCAGCTCGAGTGAGCGGGGAGATACGCAGTATTTT. The genes are TRBV11-3 and TRBJ2-3; 7 bases agree with TRBD2. Trimming removed 4 bases from V and 5 bases from J; junction bases left unmatched: 6. The CDR3 covers 14 residues. The germline V gene has CDR1 SGHNT and CDR2 YENEEA.

Only one count was recorded for this clone. The V call is TRBV21-1, the J call TRBJ1-4; TRBD1, the table's D call, was not compared with the DNA. TRBV21-1 counts as a pseudogene. This CDR3 spans 19 amino acids. The CDR3 here is CANPRTITGWVATNEKLFF. The CDR3 nucleotides are TGTGCCAACCCCCGTACAATAACAGGGTGGGTGGCAACTAATGAAAAACTGTTTTTT.

The chain has TRBV19 and TRBJ1-2, with TRBD1 as a possible D gene (5 bases). Germline loops: CDR1 LNHDA, CDR2 SQIVND (reference sequence). V was pared by 2 bases and J by 8 bases, with 12 bases between. The CDR3 is 13 amino acids. Here the CDR3 DNA reads TGTGCCAGTAGTATAATCAGGGAGGGGGGCTACACCTTC. Translated: CASSIIREGGYTF.

The chain uses TRBV6-5 and TRBJ2-1, with D perhaps TRBD1 (6 bases). Germline lookup yields CDR1 MNHEY and CDR2 SVGAGI. This CDR3 region has 12 residues. The V gene lost 1 base and the J gene lost 10 bases, with 8 bases spanning the gap. CDR3 nucleotide sequence: TGTGCCAGCAGTTACTTTGGACAGGAGCAGTTCTTC. This sequence encodes CASSYFGQEQFF.

The chain couples TRBV30 to TRBJ1-3, with a tentative D call TRBD1 (6 bases). The CDR3 is 13 amino acids. Germline V gives CDR1 GTSNPN, CDR2 SVGIG (reference sequence). The V and J ends lost 1 base and 8 bases respectively, with 12 bases between them. The CDR3 loop reads CAWSGGQGDTIYF. In DNA, the CDR3 is TGTGCCTGGAGTGGGGGACAAGGGGACACCATATATTTT.

The V gene is TRBV7-6, the J gene TRBJ2-1, with TRBD2 matching over 16 bases. Losses at the gene ends were 4 bases for V and 10 bases for J; bases not matched to a gene: 4. The germline V gene has CDR1 SGHVS and CDR2 FNYEAQ. This CDR3 contains 15 residues. The CDR3 sequence is CASSSTGLAGGEQFF. The CDR3 region has the DNA TGTGCCAGCAGCTCCACGGGACTAGCGGGAGGGGAGCAGTTCTTC.